This entry describes one T cell receptor beta chain. The sample comes from a study of T-cell memory formation after mild COVID-19. MiXCR was run by TCRdb on the 5' RACE reads, yielding one entry per CDR3 protein. This sample has about 430,000 distinct CDR3 sequences, with 20% to 30% found just once. The CDR3 contains 14 residues. V gave up 5 bases and J gave up 6 bases; unmatched junction bases: 4. CDR1 is DFQATT and CDR2 is SNEGSKA in the germline V gene (reference sequence). This TCR was sampled from an adult woman who had mild COVID-19 (a few samples of this study predate the infection). Cell type and time point are not known. The specimen was PBMCs or a T cell subset sorted from them (not recorded which). The chain is built from TRBV20-1 and TRBJ2-1, with 13 bases fitting TRBD2. CDR3: CSAQLAGGSNEQFF. The CDR3 DNA is TGCAGTGCTCAACTAGCGGGAGGGTCCAATGAGCAGTTCTTC.